This entry lists 18 T cell receptor beta chains sequenced from one sample in a study of blood T cell repertoires in COVID-19. This table comes from immunoSEQ multiplex PCR, and its TCRdb copy is limited to in-frame clones, with some not included. The sample lists fewer than 200,000 clones; about four fifths were seen once. The sample was PBMCs or T cells enriched from blood (not recorded which). The receptors originated from a woman between 45 and 65 years old in a cohort exposed to, infected with or recovered from COVID-19 (not recorded which).

The genes are TRBV5-4 and TRBJ2-5, with TRBD2 matching 11 bases. Germline values: CDR1 SGHNT, CDR2 YYREEE (reference sequence). V gave up 4 bases and J gave up 1 base; unmatched junction bases: 3. CDR3 length: 15 residues. The CDR3 loop reads CASSLGTSGQETQYF. CDR3 nucleotide sequence: TGTGCCAGCAGCCTCGGGACTAGCGGCCAAGAGACCCAGTACTTC.

This rearrangement joins TRBV6-1 to TRBJ2-3; D might be TRBD2 (5 bases). Germline V gene sequence: CDR1 MNHNS, CDR2 SASEGT. This CDR3 is built from 16 residues. V was pared by 3 bases and J by 4 bases, with 17 bases between. The CDR3 nucleotides read TGTGCCAGCAGTGAGAGTCTAGCCGGGAATTCAGATACGCAGTATTTT. It translates to CASSESLAGNSDTQYF.

The chain links TRBV19 to TRBJ1-1; 9 bases are shared with TRBD1. The CDR3 loop spans 15 amino acids. Losses at the gene ends were 4 bases for V and 2 bases for J; bases not matched to a gene: 5. From germline, CDR1 is LNHDA and CDR2 SQIVND (reference sequence). Here the CDR3 DNA reads TGTGCCAGTAGTAACCTGGGACAGGGAAACACTGAAGCTTTCTTT. Its translation is CASSNLGQGNTEAFF.

This clone showed up just once. The chain combines TRBV2 with TRBJ2-1; D unclear. V was clipped by 4 bases and J by 15 bases, with 13 bases between them. This CDR3 is built from 11 residues. Per the germline V gene, CDR1 is SNHLY and CDR2 is FYNNEI. The chain's CDR3 is CASSGARFPFF. Written as DNA, the CDR3 is TGTGCCAGCAGTGGAGCTAGATTTCCGTTCTTC.

This clone has only a few counts. V gene TRBV2 combines with J gene TRBJ2-2, with D perhaps TRBD2 (6 bases). The CDR3 sequence is 17 residues long. V lost 6 bases, J lost 3 bases, and 20 bases lay in between. CDR1 is SNHLY, CDR2 FYNNEI, per germline. The CDR3 sequence is CASSRLGGIDYTGELFF. In DNA form, the CDR3 reads TGTGCCAGCAGCCGACTTGGGGGGATCGACTACACCGGGGAGCTGTTTTTT. Drawing the rest from reference TRBV2 and TRBJ2-2, the complete variable domain is EPEVTQTPSHQVTQMGQEVILRCVPISNHLYFYWYRQILGQKVEFLVSFYNNEISEKSEIFDDQFSVERPDGSNFTLKIRSTKLEDSAMYFCASSRLGGIDYTGELFFGEGSRLTVL.

DNA for the CDR3: TGTGCCAGCAGCTTAGAGGCCACCATAGATACGCAGTATTTT. Translated, it gives CASSLEATIDTQYF. The chain uses TRBV5-5 and TRBJ2-3, with D unclear. The CDR3 spans 14 residues. CDR1 and CDR2 from the germline V gene are SGHKS and YYEKEE (reference sequence). V was clipped by 2 bases and J by 5 bases, with 12 bases between them.

V is TRBV19 and J is TRBJ2-4; 7 nucleotides match TRBD2. The V gene end was trimmed by 4 bases and the J gene end by 8 bases; junction bases not matched to a gene: 11. CDR3 length: 15 amino acids. Looked up from germline, CDR1 is LNHDA and CDR2 is SQIVND (reference sequence). CDR3 sequence (DNA): TGTGCCAGTAGTAGCCGAGCGCGGGGGTTGTACATTCAGTACTTC. It encodes CASSSRARGLYIQYF.

The chain uses TRBV2 and TRBJ2-3; perhaps TRBD2 as D (6 bases). The CDR3 loop spans 15 amino acids. The V gene lost 5 bases and the J gene lost 5 bases, with 17 bases spanning the gap. Per germline, CDR1 SNHLY and CDR2 FYNNEI. The DNA for the CDR3 is TGTGCCAGCAGTCAACCTACTAGCCGTAAAGATACGCAGTATTTT. This encodes CASSQPTSRKDTQYF.

This rearrangement joins TRBV24-1 to TRBJ2-5, with D perhaps matching TRBD2 (5 bases). The CDR3 contains 12 residues. Germline CDR1 KGHDR, CDR2 SFDVKD. Trimming took 6 bases from V and 5 from J, leaving 9 bases between them. CDR3 amino acids: CATSRTSETQYF. CDR3 in DNA: TGTGCCACCAGTCGGACTTCGGAGACCCAGTACTTC.

CDR3 loop: CASSRGNQPQHF. The CDR3 nucleotides read TGTGCCAGCAGCCGAGGGAATCAGCCCCAGCATTTT. The chain uses TRBV3-1 (or the pseudogene TRBV3-2) and TRBJ1-5; no clear D. This CDR3 is 12 amino acids long. The V end lost 4 bases, the J end lost 4 bases, and 5 bases lay between the germline ends. Germline V gives CDR1 LGHDT, CDR2 YNNKEL (reference sequence).

The rearrangement links TRBV6-5 to TRBJ1-3, with D unclear. Trimming pared 2 bases from V and 1 base from J, leaving 9 bases between. The CDR3 spans 15 residues. Germline values: CDR1 MNHEY, CDR2 SVGAGI. The CDR3 loop is CASSYRPGSGNTIYF. The CDR3 region has the DNA TGTGCCAGCAGTTACAGACCCGGGTCTGGAAACACCATATATTTT.

This chain connects TRBV18 to TRBJ2-5, with TRBD1 matching over 8 bases. The V and J ends lost 7 bases and 4 bases, in that order; junction bases with no gene match: 5. The CDR3 extends over 13 amino acids. Germline V gene data show CDR1 as KGHSH and CDR2 as LQKENI. CDR3 sequence (DNA): TGTGCCAGCTTAGGACAGGGTGGAGAGACCCAGTACTTC. Amino acids: CASLGQGGETQYF.

The rearrangement links TRBV5-1 to TRBJ2-2; 10 bases fit TRBD1. This CDR3 region has 15 residues. The junction had 5 bases not matched to a gene; V was cut back by 4 bases and J by 5 bases. CDR1 and CDR2 (germline): SGHRS, YFSETQ. DNA for the CDR3: TGCGCCAGCAGCGACAGGACAGGGGGGACCGGGGAGCTGTTTTTT. Encoded protein: CASSDRTGGTGELFF.

The chain employs TRBV4-1 and TRBJ1-1; 10 positions agree with TRBD1. This CDR3 is built from 15 residues. From germline, CDR1 is MGHRA and CDR2 YSYEKL. V trimming: 1 base; J trimming: 4 bases; junction bases outside the gene matches: 3. CDR3 DNA sequence: TGCGCCAGCAGCCAAGGACAGGGGGCGACCACTGAAGCTTTCTTT. Protein: CASSQGQGATTEAFF.

This clone was observed once. J is TRBJ2-7 and V is TRBV2, with 9 bases identical to TRBD1. The CDR3 totals 14 residues. J lost 5 bases, V lost 5 bases, and 7 bases had no gene match. CDR1 and CDR2 (germline): SNHLY, FYNNEI. The CDR3 protein is CASSNRGLKDEQYF. The CDR3, as DNA: TGTGCCAGCAGTAACAGGGGGCTGAAGGACGAGCAGTACTTC.

The chain is built from TRBV5-1 and TRBJ2-3; tentative D call: TRBD2 (5 bases). V lost 4 bases and J lost 10, with 16 bases in between. The CDR3 is made up of 13 amino acids. Germline loops: CDR1 SGHRS, CDR2 YFSETQ. The CDR3 coding sequence is TGCGCCAGCAGCGCCGGGGATCTCGGGGCGCAGTATTTT. Translation gives CASSAGDLGAQYF.

The V and J genes are TRBV28 and TRBJ2-3; 10 positions match TRBD1. Germline values: CDR1 MDHEN, CDR2 SYDVKM. The V segment lost 5 bases and the J segment 3 bases; nucleotides outside the gene matches: 5. The CDR3 has 15 residues. The CDR3 DNA reads as TGTGCCAGCAGTCTCGGGACAGGGGATACAGATACGCAGTATTTT. Encoded protein: CASSLGTGDTDTQYF.

The rearrangement uses TRBV19 and TRBJ2-1; a possible D gene is TRBD1 (6 bases). Germline CDR1 and CDR2: LNHDA and SQIVND (reference sequence). The V end was cut by 9 bases, the J end by 5 bases, with 20 bases between. The CDR3 runs to 15 residues. CDR3 coding DNA: TGTGCCAGCAGAACAGGGTTTGTGCTTAACAATGAGCAGTTCTTC. This encodes CASRTGFVLNNEQFF.